This T cell receptor (beta chain) was identified during a study of blood T cell repertoires in COVID-19. About the study: From the United States, Italy and Spain came samples of acute and convalescent COVID-19. Sample material is recorded as cDNA or gDNA derived from T cells, B-cell-depleted T cells, or PBMCs.

The CDR3 totals 14 residues. Germline CDR1 reads SGHRS; CDR2 reads YFSETQ. Trimming at V came to 3 bases and at J to 0 bases, leaving 2 bases not matched to a gene. In the source study's methods: Nucleated cell counts were estimated from reference gene primer amplification. The method was immunoSEQ multiplex PCR; TCRdb's version includes in-frame clones alone and lacks a portion of them. V, J and clone size were drawn from that table, and D and trimming were deduced from the DNA. The sample yields 300,000 to 400,000 clones, around 90% seen once. This sequence joins TRBV5-1 and TRBJ1-2, with 7 bases matching TRBD1. The TCR comes from a human donor in a cohort sampled during active COVID-19. The sample was peripheral blood. In DNA, the CDR3 is TGCGCCAGCAGCTACAGGGGACCTAACTATGGCTACACCTTC. Encoded protein: CASSYRGPNYGYTF.